One sample yielded the 28 T cell receptor beta chains listed below, sequenced in a study of technical replicates of blood from a few donors. Profiling relied on immunoSEQ multiplex PCR, and the TCRdb table lists in-frame clones only, not all of them. The sample holds roughly 68,000 clones, roughly 86% seen once. The sequenced sample was PBMCs. These receptors were collected from a human donor in good health. Some clones in this sample may be carry-over from other donors' samples.

The CDR3 DNA sequence: TGTGCCAGCAGCGCCGGACTAGCGGAAAACAATGAGCAGTTCTTC. Its protein product is CASSAGLAENNEQFF. The chain joins TRBV11-2 to TRBJ2-1; 10 bases line up with TRBD2. The CDR3 length is 15 residues. The trim removed 5 bases at V and 5 bases at J, leaving 6 bases unmatched. Germline CDR1 reads SGHAT; CDR2 reads FQNNGV. Supplemented by reference TRBV11-2 and TRBJ2-1, the full variable domain reads EAGVAQSPRYKIIEKRQSVAFWCNPISGHATLYWYQQILGQGPKLLIQFQNNGVVDDSQLPKDRFSAERLKGVDSTLKIQPAKLEDSAVYLCASSAGLAENNEQFFGPGTRLTVL.

The V call is TRBV11-1, the J call TRBJ2-1, with 15 bases aligning to TRBD2. The germline V gene has CDR1 SGHAT and CDR2 FQDESV (reference sequence). This CDR3 comprises 17 residues. The J segment lost 7 bases and the V segment lost 5 bases, leaving 9 bases of the junction unmatched. The CDR3 DNA sequence: TGTGCCAGCAGCCGGACTAGCGGGGGGGCAGTCTCAAATGAGCAGTTCTTC. It codes for CASSRTSGGAVSNEQFF.

The V gene is TRBV5-1, the J gene TRBJ2-7; weak D call: TRBD2 (5 bases). The CDR3 consists of 12 residues. Germline V gene data show CDR1 as SGHRS and CDR2 as YFSETQ. V dropped 0 bases and J dropped 7 bases, with 8 bases sitting between them. The CDR3 DNA reads as TGCGCCAGCAGCTTGGGGGCGGGTGAGCAGTACTTC. This encodes CASSLGAGEQYF. The full variable domain, completed using reference TRBV5-1 and TRBJ2-7, is KAGVTQTPRYLIKTRGQQVTLSCSPISGHRSVSWYQQTPGQGLQFLFEYFSETQRNKGNFPGRFSGRQFSNSRSEMNVSTLELGDSALYLCASSLGAGEQYFGPGTRLTVT.

The chain carries TRBV6-1 and TRBJ1-3; possible D gene TRBD1, 5 bases. V was pared by 6 bases and J by 4 bases, with 13 bases between. This CDR3 comprises 14 residues. Germline CDR1 MNHNS, CDR2 SASEGT. CDR3 in DNA: TGTGCCAGCAGCGGGCAGGGAGGAGGAAACACCATATATTTT. This encodes CASSGQGGGNTIYF.

This sequence joins TRBV18 and TRBJ2-3, with 10 nucleotides matching TRBD1. The germline gives CDR1 KGHSH, CDR2 LQKENI. The V segment lost 2 bases and the J segment 6 bases; nucleotides outside the gene matches: 8. CDR3 size: 16 residues. CDR3 protein: CASSPSRQGAGDTQYF. The CDR3 coding sequence is TGTGCCAGCTCACCATCGCGACAGGGGGCGGGGGATACGCAGTATTTT. Together with reference TRBV18 and TRBJ2-3, the CDR3 gives the full variable domain: NAGVMQNPRHLVRRRGQEARLRCSPMKGHSHVYWYRQLPEEGLKFMVYLQKENIIDESGMPKERFSAEFPKEGPSILRIQQVVRGDSAAYFCASSPSRQGAGDTQYFGPGTRLTVL.

The rearrangement links TRBV5-1 to TRBJ1-4; 10 bases line up with TRBD1. Germline trimming cut 0 bases from V and 8 bases from J; bases unmatched to any gene: 4. CDR1 is SGHRS and CDR2 is YFSETQ in the germline V gene. This CDR3 is 15 amino acids long. The CDR3 nucleotides are TGCGCCAGCAGCTTGGTGGGGGACAGGGGCGAAAAACTGTTTTTT. This translates into CASSLVGDRGEKLFF. The complete variable domain, with remaining parts taken from reference TRBV5-1 and TRBJ1-4, reads KAGVTQTPRYLIKTRGQQVTLSCSPISGHRSVSWYQQTPGQGLQFLFEYFSETQRNKGNFPGRFSGRQFSNSRSEMNVSTLELGDSALYLCASSLVGDRGEKLFFGSGTQLSVL.

Only one count was recorded for this clone. V usage is TRBV10-1 and J usage is TRBJ2-1, with D possibly TRBD1 on 6 matching bases. With 9 bases removed from V and 9 bases from J, the gap between germline ends came to 21 bases. The CDR3 contains 14 residues. The germline gives CDR1 WNHNN, CDR2 SYGVQD (reference sequence). CDR3 amino acids: CARKHQDSALEQFF. The CDR3 DNA is TGCGCCAGAAAACATCAGGACAGTGCGCTTGAGCAGTTCTTC.

Of note for this clone: A read error may produce the germline difference seen at one junction end. The rearrangement links TRBV5-4 to TRBJ1-3; the match to TRBD1 covers 11 bases. This CDR3 is built from 15 residues. Per the germline V gene, CDR1 is SGHNT and CDR2 is YYREEE (reference sequence). CDR3: CASSLDRGPGNTIYF. Here the CDR3 DNA reads TGTGCCAGCAGTTTGGACAGGGGGCCCGGAAACACCATATATTTT.

The chain links TRBV4-2 to TRBJ2-5, with D tentatively TRBD2 (5 bases). Trimming shortened V by 4 bases and J by 3 bases, and 21 bases separated the two germline ends. The CDR3 contains 17 residues. Germline CDR1 and CDR2: LGHNA and YNFKEQ. In DNA, the CDR3 is TGTGCCAGCAGCCTAAGTCTCGGCGTCGACGGGGAAGAGACCCAGTACTTC. Translated: CASSLSLGVDGEETQYF.

This clone was seen a single time. V and J are TRBV9 and TRBJ1-1; tentatively, D is TRBD1 (6 bases). Trimming shortened V by 3 bases and J by 1 base, and 13 bases separated the two germline ends. CDR1 and CDR2 (germline): SGDLS, YYNGEE. The CDR3 has 15 amino acids. The CDR3 loop reads CASSEQGWGNTEAFF. Here the CDR3 DNA reads TGTGCCAGCAGCGAACAGGGTTGGGGGAACACTGAAGCTTTCTTT.

This chain joins TRBV4-3 and TRBJ2-5; TRBD2 matches 9 bases. The CDR3 has 17 residues. After removal of 0 bases from V and 2 bases from J, the junction contained 7 bases not matched to a gene. Germline V gene lookup returns CDR1 LGHNA and CDR2 YSLEER. CDR3 sequence (DNA): TGCGCCAGCAGCCAAGATGTAAGCGGGGGGCGACAAGAGACCCAGTACTTC. Its protein is CASSQDVSGGRQETQYF.

The rearrangement joins TRBV5-1 to TRBJ2-1; 7 nucleotides line up with TRBD2. CDR1 and CDR2 from the germline V gene are SGHRS and YFSETQ. With 0 bases clipped from V and 5 bases from J, the junction kept 11 bases outside the gene matches. The CDR3 runs to 17 residues. CDR3 in amino acids: CASSLAGYRGENNEQFF. CDR3 DNA sequence: TGCGCCAGCAGCTTGGCCGGTTATCGGGGGGAAAACAATGAGCAGTTCTTC.

This chain links TRBV6-5 with TRBJ2-7; D not resolved. The V and J ends lost 5 bases and 2 bases respectively, with 10 bases between them. This CDR3 has 13 amino acids. Germline CDR1 MNHEY, CDR2 SVGAGI. The CDR3 nucleotides read TGTGCCAGCAGTGCGACTGGAACCTACGAGCAGTACTTC. It is translated as CASSATGTYEQYF.

This clone appeared a single time. V usage is TRBV10-3 and J usage is TRBJ2-1; D may be TRBD2 (6 bases). With 3 bases removed from V and 4 bases from J, the gap between germline ends came to 7 bases. CDR1 and CDR2 from the germline V gene are ENHRY and SYGVKD. This CDR3 contains 13 residues. CDR3 region: CAISEGTYNEQFF. In DNA, the CDR3 is TGTGCCATCAGTGAAGGGACTTACAATGAGCAGTTCTTC.

The table lists this clone with a count of one. The genes are TRBV6-4 and TRBJ2-1, with 8 positions matching TRBD2. This CDR3 is built from 16 residues. Germline lookup yields CDR1 MRHNA and CDR2 SNTAGT. Losses at the gene ends were 3 bases for V and 0 bases for J; bases not matched to a gene: 4. CDR3 amino acids: CASSEAGGGSYNEQFF. DNA of the CDR3: TGTGCCAGCAGTGAGGCCGGGGGGGGCTCCTACAATGAGCAGTTCTTC.

This chain connects TRBV30 to TRBJ2-7; tentatively, D is TRBD2 (5 bases). CDR1 GTSNPN and CDR2 SVGIG come from the germline V gene (reference sequence). The CDR3 runs 16 residues. V was pared by 2 bases and J by 1 base, with 18 bases between. CDR3 sequence: CAWSSEGMIWSYEQYF. The CDR3 DNA is TGTGCCTGGAGTTCTGAGGGCATGATATGGTCCTACGAGCAGTACTTC.

The chain recombines TRBV6-4 with TRBJ2-2; the D is unclear. The CDR3 is 13 residues long. The germline V and J ends were trimmed by 2 bases and 2 bases, with 3 bases remaining between them. Looked up from germline, CDR1 is MRHNA and CDR2 is SNTAGT. The CDR3 DNA sequence: TGTGCCAGCAGTGACCTAAACACCGGGGAGCTGTTTTTT. It codes for CASSDLNTGELFF.

By sample share, this clone is medium-sized. This sequence joins TRBV6-4 and TRBJ2-2, with TRBD2 identical over 8 bases. Per the germline V gene, CDR1 is MRHNA and CDR2 is SNTAGT. The CDR3 consists of 15 residues. J was trimmed by 3 bases and V by 3 bases; bases with no gene match: 3. The CDR3 nucleotides read TGTGCCAGCAGTGAGGTAGCGGGACACACCGGGGAGCTGTTTTTT. This gives the protein CASSEVAGHTGELFF.

This chain connects TRBV4-1 to TRBJ1-1; 7 bases match TRBD1. Germline CDR1 and CDR2: MGHRA and YSYEKL. The length of the CDR3 is 14 residues. J gave up 5 bases and V 5 bases, and 8 bases lay outside the gene matches. CDR3 protein: CASSSPRGQTEAFF. DNA for the CDR3: TGCGCCAGCAGCTCCCCAAGGGGGCAAACTGAAGCTTTCTTT.

This chain joins TRBV7-6 and TRBJ1-3; 7 nucleotides agree with TRBD1. After removal of 6 bases from V and 3 bases from J, the junction contained 5 bases not matched to a gene. The length of the CDR3 is 14 residues. Germline V lookup: CDR1 SGHVS, CDR2 FNYEAQ. This CDR3 is CASRPRDSGNTIYF. CDR3 bases: TGTGCCAGCAGGCCTCGGGACAGTGGAAACACCATATATTTT.

The genes are TRBV6-6 and TRBJ2-1; D is possibly TRBD1 (5 bases). V lost 5 bases and J lost 2, with 13 bases in between. The CDR3 loop spans 15 amino acids. Germline CDR1 and CDR2: MNHNY and SVGAGI (reference sequence). DNA of the CDR3: TGTGCCAGCAGTCCCTCAGGGAAAACCTACAATGAGCAGTTCTTC. The encoded protein is CASSPSGKTYNEQFF.

The rearrangement uses TRBV14 and TRBJ1-3; weak D call: TRBD1 (6 bases). Trimming took off 7 bases at V and 3 bases at J, with 19 bases between the two ends. CDR3 size: 16 residues. Germline-derived CDR1 and CDR2 are SGHDN and FVKESK. Here the CDR3 reads CASTGTPRNSGNTIYF. CDR3 bases: TGTGCCAGCACCGGGACACCTCGAAATAGTGGAAACACCATATATTTT.

This chain joins TRBV7-3 and TRBJ2-6; D is undetermined. This CDR3 has 16 residues. In germline, CDR1 is SGHTA, CDR2 FQGTGA. V shed 1 base and J shed 0 bases, with 7 bases lying between them. Here the CDR3 DNA reads TGTGCCAGCAGCTTAAGCGGAAACTCTGGGGCCAACGTCCTGACTTTC. As protein: CASSLSGNSGANVLTF.

This chain connects TRBV19 to TRBJ2-5, with TRBD1 identical over 10 bases. The germline V gene has CDR1 LNHDA and CDR2 SQIVND (reference sequence). With 4 bases clipped from V and 4 bases from J, the junction kept 9 bases outside the gene matches. The CDR3 runs 16 residues. CDR3 DNA: TGTGCCAGTAGTACAAATGGACAGGGGGAGGGAGAGACCCAGTACTTC. Its protein product is CASSTNGQGEGETQYF.

This clone showed up just once. The chain uses TRBV6-4 and TRBJ2-3, with D tentatively TRBD1 (5 bases). The V end lost 3 bases, the J end lost 8 bases, and 18 bases lay between the germline ends. CDR1 and CDR2 (germline): MRHNA, SNTAGT. The CDR3 is 15 amino acids. CDR3 coding DNA: TGTGCCAGCAGTGATGGGGCGTATAAGTCCAGTACGCAGTATTTT. As protein: CASSDGAYKSSTQYF.

The chain carries TRBV4-1 and TRBJ2-5, with D possibly TRBD2 on 7 matching bases. CDR3 length: 17 amino acids. The V gene's germline CDR1 is MGHRA and CDR2 YSYEKL. Trimming took off 4 bases at V and 3 bases at J, with 21 bases between the two ends. In nucleotides, the CDR3 is TGCGCCAGCAGCCTGTACCCCGGCGGAGGGGGGGAAGAGACCCAGTACTTC. Translation gives CASSLYPGGGGEETQYF.

The chain has TRBV11-3 and TRBJ2-1; TRBD2 matches 12 bases. Germline CDR1 reads SGHNT; CDR2 reads YENEEA. With V trimmed by 0 bases and J by 0 bases, 6 bases remained unmatched. The CDR3 runs 19 residues. The CDR3 bases are TGTGCCAGCAGCTTAGATGGGACTAGCGGGTTCGGCTCCTACAATGAGCAGTTCTTC. Translating it yields CASSLDGTSGFGSYNEQFF.

The J gene is TRBJ1-1, the V gene TRBV7-8; D gene unclear. Germline CDR1 reads SGHVS; CDR2 reads FQNEAQ. The V end lost 0 bases, the J end lost 10 bases, and 15 bases lay between the germline ends. This CDR3 is built from 14 residues. DNA of the CDR3: TGTGCCAGCAGCTTAGCGGAGGGAGGTGAAAGAGCTTTCTTT. Translated: CASSLAEGGERAFF.